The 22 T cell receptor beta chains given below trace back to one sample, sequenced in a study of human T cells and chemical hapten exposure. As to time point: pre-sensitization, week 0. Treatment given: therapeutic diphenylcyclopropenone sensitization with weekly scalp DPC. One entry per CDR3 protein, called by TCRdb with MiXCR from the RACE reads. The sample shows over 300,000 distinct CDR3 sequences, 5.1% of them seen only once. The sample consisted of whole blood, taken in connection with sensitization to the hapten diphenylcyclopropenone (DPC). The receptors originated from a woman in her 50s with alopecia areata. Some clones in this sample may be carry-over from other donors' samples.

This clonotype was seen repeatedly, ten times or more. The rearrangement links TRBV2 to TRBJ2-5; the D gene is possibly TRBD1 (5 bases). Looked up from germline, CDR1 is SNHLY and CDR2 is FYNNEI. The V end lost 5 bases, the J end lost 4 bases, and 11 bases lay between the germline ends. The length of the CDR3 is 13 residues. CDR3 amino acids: CASSPGWGETQYF. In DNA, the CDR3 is TGTGCCAGCAGTCCAGGGTGGGGAGAGACCCAGTACTTC.

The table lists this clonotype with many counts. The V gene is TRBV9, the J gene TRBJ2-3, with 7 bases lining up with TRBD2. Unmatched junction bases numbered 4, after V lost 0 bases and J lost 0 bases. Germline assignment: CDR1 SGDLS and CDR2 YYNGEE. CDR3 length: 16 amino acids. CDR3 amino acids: CASSVASGESTDTQYF. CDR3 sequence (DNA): TGTGCCAGCAGCGTAGCGAGCGGGGAGAGCACAGATACGCAGTATTTT. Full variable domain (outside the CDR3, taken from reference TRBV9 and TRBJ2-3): DSGVTQTPKHLITATGQRVTLRCSPRSGDLSVYWYQQSLDQGLQFLIQYYNGEERAKGNILERFSAQQFPDLHSELNLSSLELGDSALYFCASSVASGESTDTQYFGPGTRLTVL.

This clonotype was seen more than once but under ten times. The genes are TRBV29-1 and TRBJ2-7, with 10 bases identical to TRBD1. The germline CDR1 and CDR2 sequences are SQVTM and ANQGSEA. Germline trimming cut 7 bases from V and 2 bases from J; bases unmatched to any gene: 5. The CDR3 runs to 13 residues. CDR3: CSAGGTGAYEQYF. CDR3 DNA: TGCAGCGCAGGGGGGACAGGGGCCTACGAGCAGTACTTC.

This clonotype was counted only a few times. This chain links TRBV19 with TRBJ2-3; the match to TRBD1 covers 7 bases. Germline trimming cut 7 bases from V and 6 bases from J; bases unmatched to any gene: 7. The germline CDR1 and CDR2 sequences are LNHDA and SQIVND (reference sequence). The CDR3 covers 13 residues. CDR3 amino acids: CASTTDRRDTQYF. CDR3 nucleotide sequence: TGTGCCAGTACAACGGACAGGCGGGATACGCAGTATTTT.

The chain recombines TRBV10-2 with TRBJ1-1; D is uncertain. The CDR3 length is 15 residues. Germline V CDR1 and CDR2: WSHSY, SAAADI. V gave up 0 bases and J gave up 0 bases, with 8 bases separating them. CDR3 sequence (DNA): TGCGCCAGCAGTGAGTCGGGCGGGATGAACACTGAAGCTTTCTTT. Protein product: CASSESGGMNTEAFF.

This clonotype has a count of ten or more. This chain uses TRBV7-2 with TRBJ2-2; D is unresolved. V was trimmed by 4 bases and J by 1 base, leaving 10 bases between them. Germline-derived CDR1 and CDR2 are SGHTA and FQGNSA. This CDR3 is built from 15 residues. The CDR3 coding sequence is TGTGCCAGCAGCTCGCGGACGGGGAACACCGGGGAGCTGTTTTTT. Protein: CASSSRTGNTGELFF.

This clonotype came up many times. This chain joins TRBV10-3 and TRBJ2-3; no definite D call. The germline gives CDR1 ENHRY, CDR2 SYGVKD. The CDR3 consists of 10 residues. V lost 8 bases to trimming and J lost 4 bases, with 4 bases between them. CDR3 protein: CAIGPDTQYF. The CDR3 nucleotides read TGTGCCATCGGTCCAGATACGCAGTATTTT.

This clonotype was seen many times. The CDR3 region has the DNA TGTGCCAGCAGTTTATTTAGGGACAGGATAAATCAGCCCCAGCATTTT. Translated: CASSLFRDRINQPQHF. This sequence joins TRBV12-3 or TRBV12-4 and TRBJ1-5; 8 nucleotides line up with TRBD1. V was pared by 2 bases and J by 4 bases, with 7 bases of the junction left unmatched. The CDR3 has 16 residues.

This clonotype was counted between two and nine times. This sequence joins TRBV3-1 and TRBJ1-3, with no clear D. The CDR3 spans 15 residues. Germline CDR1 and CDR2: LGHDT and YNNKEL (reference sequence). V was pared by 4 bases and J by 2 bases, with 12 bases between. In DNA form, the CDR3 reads TGTGCCAGCAGCCCTACATCGGGGACTGGAAACACCATATATTTT. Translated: CASSPTSGTGNTIYF.

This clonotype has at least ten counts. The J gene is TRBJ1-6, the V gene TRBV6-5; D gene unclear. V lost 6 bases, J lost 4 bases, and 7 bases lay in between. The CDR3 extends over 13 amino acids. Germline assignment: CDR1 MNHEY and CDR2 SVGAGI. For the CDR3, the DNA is TGTGCCAGCAGGGACCAATATAATTCACCCCTCCACTTT. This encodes CASRDQYNSPLHF.

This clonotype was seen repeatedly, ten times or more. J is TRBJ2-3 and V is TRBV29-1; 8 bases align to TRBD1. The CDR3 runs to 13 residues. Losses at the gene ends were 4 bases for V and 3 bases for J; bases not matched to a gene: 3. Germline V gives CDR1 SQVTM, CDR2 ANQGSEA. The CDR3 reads CSVGQGMTDTQYF. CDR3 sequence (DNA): TGCAGCGTTGGACAGGGGATGACAGATACGCAGTATTTT.

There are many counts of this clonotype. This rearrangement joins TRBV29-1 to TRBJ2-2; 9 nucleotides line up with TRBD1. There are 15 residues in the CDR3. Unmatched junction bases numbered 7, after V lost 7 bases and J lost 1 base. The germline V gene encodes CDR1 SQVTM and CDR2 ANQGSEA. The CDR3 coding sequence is TGCAGCGCTTCACCGGGACAGGGGAACACCGGGGAGCTGTTTTTT. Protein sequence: CSASPGQGNTGELFF.

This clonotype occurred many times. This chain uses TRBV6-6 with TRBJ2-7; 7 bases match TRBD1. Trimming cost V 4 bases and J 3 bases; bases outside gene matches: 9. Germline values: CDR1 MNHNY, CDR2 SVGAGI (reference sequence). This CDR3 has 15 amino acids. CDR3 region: CASSSPDRDSYEQYF. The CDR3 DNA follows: TGTGCCAGCAGTTCTCCAGACCGGGACAGCTACGAGCAGTACTTC.

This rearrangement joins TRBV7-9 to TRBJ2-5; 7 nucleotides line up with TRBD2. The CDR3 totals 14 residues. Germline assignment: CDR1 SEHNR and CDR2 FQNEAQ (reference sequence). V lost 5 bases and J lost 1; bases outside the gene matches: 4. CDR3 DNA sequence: TGTGCCAGCAGCCCGTGGGGGGGCCAAGAGACCCAGTACTTC. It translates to CASSPWGGQETQYF.

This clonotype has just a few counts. CDR3 sequence (DNA): TGTGCCAGCAGCACGAGAAACCGCGGGGATACGCAGTATTTT. It yields the protein CASSTRNRGDTQYF. The chain carries TRBV21-1 and TRBJ2-3; TRBD2 reflects the table's D call only, with no check against the DNA. TRBV21-1 is a pseudogene segment. This CDR3 is built from 14 residues.

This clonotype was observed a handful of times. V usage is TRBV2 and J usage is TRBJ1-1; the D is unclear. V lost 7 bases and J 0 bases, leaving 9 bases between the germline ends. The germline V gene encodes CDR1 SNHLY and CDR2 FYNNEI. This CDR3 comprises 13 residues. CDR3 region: CASTGELNTEAFF. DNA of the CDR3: TGTGCCAGCACCGGCGAGCTGAACACTGAAGCTTTCTTT.

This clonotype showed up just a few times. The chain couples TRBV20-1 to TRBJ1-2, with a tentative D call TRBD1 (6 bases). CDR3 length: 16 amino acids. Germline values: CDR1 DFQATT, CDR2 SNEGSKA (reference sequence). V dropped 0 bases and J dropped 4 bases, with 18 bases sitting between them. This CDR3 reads CSARESGRGVSYGYTF. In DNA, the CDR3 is TGCAGTGCTAGAGAGTCAGGCAGGGGAGTTAGCTATGGCTACACCTTC.

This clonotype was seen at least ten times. CDR3 protein: CACSPGTGSRTQYF. CDR3 in DNA: TGTGCCTGCAGTCCCGGGACAGGGTCCAGGACCCAGTACTTC. V is TRBV30 and J is TRBJ2-5; 9 bases map to TRBD1. The CDR3 covers 14 residues. The germline gives CDR1 GTSNPN, CDR2 SVGIG (reference sequence). The trim removed 6 bases at V and 7 bases at J, leaving 12 bases unmatched. Together with reference TRBV30 and TRBJ2-5, the CDR3 gives the full variable domain: SQTIHQWPATLVQPVGSPLSLECTVEGTSNPNLYWYRQAAGRGLQLLFYSVGIGQISSEVPQNLSASRPQDRQFILSSKKLLLSDSGFYLCACSPGTGSRTQYFGPGTRLLVL.

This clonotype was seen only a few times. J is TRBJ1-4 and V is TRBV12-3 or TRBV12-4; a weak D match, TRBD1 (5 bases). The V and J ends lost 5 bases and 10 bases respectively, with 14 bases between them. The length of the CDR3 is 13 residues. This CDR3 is CASSPQDSVKLFF. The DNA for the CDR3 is TGTGCCAGCAGTCCCCAAGACAGTGTAAAACTGTTTTTT.

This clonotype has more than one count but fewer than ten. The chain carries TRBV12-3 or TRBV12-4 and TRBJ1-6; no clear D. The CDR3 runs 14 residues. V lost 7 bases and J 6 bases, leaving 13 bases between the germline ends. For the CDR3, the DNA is TGTGCCAGCACCCTGATCGGGATTAATTCACCCCTCCACTTT. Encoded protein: CASTLIGINSPLHF.

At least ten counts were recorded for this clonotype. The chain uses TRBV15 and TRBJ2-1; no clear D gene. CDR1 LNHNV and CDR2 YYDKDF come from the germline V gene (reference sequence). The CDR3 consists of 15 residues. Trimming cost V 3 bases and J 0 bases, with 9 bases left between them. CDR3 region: CATSSRTISYNEQFF. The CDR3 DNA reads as TGTGCCACCAGCAGTAGAACGATCTCCTACAATGAGCAGTTCTTC.

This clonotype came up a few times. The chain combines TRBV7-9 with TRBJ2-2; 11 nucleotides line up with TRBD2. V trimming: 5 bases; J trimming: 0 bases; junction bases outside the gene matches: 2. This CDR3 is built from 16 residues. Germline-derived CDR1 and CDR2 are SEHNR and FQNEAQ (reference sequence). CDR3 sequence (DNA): TGTGCCAGCAGCCGTAGCGGGGGGGCGAACACCGGGGAGCTGTTTTTT. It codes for CASSRSGGANTGELFF.